This T cell receptor (beta chain) was sequenced during a study of OX40 agonist ivuxolimab in advanced cancers. Overall study: At doses from 0.01 to 10 mg/kg, patients were given intravenous ivuxolimab every 2 weeks.

The V end lost 3 bases, the J end lost 7 bases, and 15 bases lay between the germline ends. Germline loops: CDR1 SGHVS, CDR2 FQNEAQ. The length of the CDR3 is 14 residues. Method: immunoSEQ multiplex PCR; TCRdb's copy keeps in-frame clones and lacks some. The sample records over 60,000 clones, 84% being singletons. The sample here was CD4+ or CD8+ T cells sorted from blood, taken in a trial of the OX40 agonist ivuxolimab. This rearrangement joins TRBV7-8 to TRBJ1-2, with D perhaps TRBD1 (5 bases). The source of this sequence is an adult with an advanced solid tumor such as melanoma, head and neck, liver or kidney cancer. This chain's CDR3 is CASSLGLREVGYTF. DNA of the CDR3: TGTGCCAGCAGCTTGGGACTTCGAGAGGTTGGCTACACCTTC.